Sequencing of this T cell receptor (beta chain) was carried out in a study of CXCR3-negative and CXCR3-positive naive CD8 T cells. In preparing the TRB cDNA libraries, 5' RACE with UMI labels was used. TCRdb reworked the 5' RACE reads into one entry per CDR3 protein, no DNA. The sample has 5,000 to 6,500 distinct CDR3 sequences. General study findings and limits: Most assays used freshly isolated PBMCs, as cryopreservation partially reduced CXCR3. Hydrophobicity was higher for TRB CDR3s found in CXCR3-positive naive cells than in CXCR3-negative naive cells.

The germline V gene encodes CDR1 SGHVS and CDR2 FQNEAQ. The CDR3 has 19 amino acids. Regarding this clonotype: The antigen is not known.

The genes are TRBV7-8 and TRBJ2-1; TCRdb's D call, TRBD2, is unchecked because there is no DNA. The sequenced sample consisted of naive CXCR3+ CD8+ T cells from blood. Specified subset: CD45RO-CCR7+CD27+CD95- naive CD8+ T cells expressing CXCR3 (TNR3+). The origin of this receptor is a human donor in good health. Some clones in this sample may be carry-over from other donors' samples. The CDR3 loop is CASSPEGLAEGSSYNEQFF.